This T cell receptor (beta chain) came from a study of control samples from healthy donors and cancer patients. The assay was immunoSEQ multiplex PCR, and TCRdb's table has in-frame clones only and misses some. The top ten clones hold more than 6% of a sample with 400,000 to 500,000 clones, 75% to 95% of them seen once. Germline CDR1 LGHNT, CDR2 FRNRAP. The ends were cut back, 6 bases at V and 6 bases at J, with 14 bases in the middle. This CDR3 region has 13 residues. The chain is built from TRBV12-5 and TRBJ1-2; D remains unclear. Specimen: PBMCs. This receptor was taken from a man aged 35 to 55 with head and neck cancer. The CDR3 region is CASGNGGYDGYTF. In nucleotides, the CDR3 is TGTGCTAGTGGCAACGGAGGGTATGATGGCTACACCTTC.